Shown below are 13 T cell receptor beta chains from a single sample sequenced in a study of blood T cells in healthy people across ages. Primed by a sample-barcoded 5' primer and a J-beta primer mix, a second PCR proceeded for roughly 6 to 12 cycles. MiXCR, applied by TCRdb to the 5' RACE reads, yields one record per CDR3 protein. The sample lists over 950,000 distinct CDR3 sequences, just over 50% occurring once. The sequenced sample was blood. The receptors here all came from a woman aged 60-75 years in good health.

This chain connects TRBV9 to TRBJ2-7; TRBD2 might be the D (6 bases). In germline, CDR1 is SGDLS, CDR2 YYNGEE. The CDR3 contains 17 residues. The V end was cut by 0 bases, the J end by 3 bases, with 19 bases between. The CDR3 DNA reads TGTGCCAGCAGCGTAGGCGGGATGGGGCTAACGGACTACGAGCAGTACTTC. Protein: CASSVGGMGLTDYEQYF.

The chain's CDR3 is CASSPYYGANVLTF. In nucleotides, the CDR3 is TGTGCCAGCTCACCTTATTACGGGGCCAACGTCCTGACTTTC. The chain recombines TRBV18 with TRBJ2-6; D uncertain. Trimming cost V 3 bases and J 4 bases, with 7 bases left between them. Looked up from germline, CDR1 is KGHSH and CDR2 is LQKENI. CDR3 length: 14 amino acids.

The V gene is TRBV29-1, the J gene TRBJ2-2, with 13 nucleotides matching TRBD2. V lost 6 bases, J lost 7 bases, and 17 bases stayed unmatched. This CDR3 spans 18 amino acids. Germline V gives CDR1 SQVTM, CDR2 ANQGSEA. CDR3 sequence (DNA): TGCAGCGTGCCGGCTACTGGACTAGCGGGAGTCCGTGGCGGGGAGCTGTTTTTT. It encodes CSVPATGLAGVRGGELFF.

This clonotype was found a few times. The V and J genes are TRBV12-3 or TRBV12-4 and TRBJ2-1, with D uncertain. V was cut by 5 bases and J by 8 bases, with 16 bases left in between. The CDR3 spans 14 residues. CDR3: CASSRPTRRYEQFF. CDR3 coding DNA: TGTGCCAGCAGTCGACCAACCCGAAGGTATGAGCAGTTCTTC.

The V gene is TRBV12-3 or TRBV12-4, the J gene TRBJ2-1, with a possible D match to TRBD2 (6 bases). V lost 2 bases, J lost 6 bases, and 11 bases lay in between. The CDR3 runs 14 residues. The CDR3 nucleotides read TGTGCCAGCAGTTTAAGGGGACTGCTCAATGAGCAGTTCTTC. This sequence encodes CASSLRGLLNEQFF.

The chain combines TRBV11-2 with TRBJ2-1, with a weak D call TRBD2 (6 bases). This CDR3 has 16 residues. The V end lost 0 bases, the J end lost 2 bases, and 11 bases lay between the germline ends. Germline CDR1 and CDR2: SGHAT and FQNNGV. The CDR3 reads CASSLEVGGAYNEQFF. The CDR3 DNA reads TGTGCCAGCAGCTTAGAGGTCGGAGGGGCCTACAATGAGCAGTTCTTC.

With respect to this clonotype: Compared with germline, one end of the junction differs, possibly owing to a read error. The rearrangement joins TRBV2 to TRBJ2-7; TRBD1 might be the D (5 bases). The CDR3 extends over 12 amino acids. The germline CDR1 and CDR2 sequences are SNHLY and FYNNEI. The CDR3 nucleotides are TGTGCCAGCAAAAGACAGAACTACGGGCAGTACTTC. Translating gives CASKRQNYGQYF.

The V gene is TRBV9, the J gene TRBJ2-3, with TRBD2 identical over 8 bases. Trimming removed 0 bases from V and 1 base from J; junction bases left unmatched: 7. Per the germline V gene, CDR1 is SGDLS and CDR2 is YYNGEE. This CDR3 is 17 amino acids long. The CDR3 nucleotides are TGTGCCAGCAGCGTAGTTCCGGGAGGGCCTGGCACAGATACGCAGTATTTT. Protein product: CASSVVPGGPGTDTQYF.

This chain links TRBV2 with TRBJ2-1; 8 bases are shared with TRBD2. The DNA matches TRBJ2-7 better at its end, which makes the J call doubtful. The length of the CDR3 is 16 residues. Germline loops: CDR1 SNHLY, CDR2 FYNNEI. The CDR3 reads CASIRTGTRGYNEQYF. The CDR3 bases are TGTGCCAGCATAAGAACCGGGACTAGGGGTTACAATGAGCAGTACTTC.

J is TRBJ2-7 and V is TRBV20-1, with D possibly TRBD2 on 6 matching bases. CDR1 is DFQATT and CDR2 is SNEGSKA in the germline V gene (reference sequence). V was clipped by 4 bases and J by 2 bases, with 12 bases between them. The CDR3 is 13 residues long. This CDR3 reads CSAIGDFAYEQYF. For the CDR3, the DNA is TGCAGTGCTATTGGGGACTTCGCCTACGAGCAGTACTTC.

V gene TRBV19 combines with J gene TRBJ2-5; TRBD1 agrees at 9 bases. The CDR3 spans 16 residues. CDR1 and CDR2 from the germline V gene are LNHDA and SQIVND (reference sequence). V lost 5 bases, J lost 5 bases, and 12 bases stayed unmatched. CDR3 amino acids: CASSRAPGQGRETQYF. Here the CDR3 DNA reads TGTGCCAGTAGTCGGGCACCGGGACAGGGACGTGAGACCCAGTACTTC.

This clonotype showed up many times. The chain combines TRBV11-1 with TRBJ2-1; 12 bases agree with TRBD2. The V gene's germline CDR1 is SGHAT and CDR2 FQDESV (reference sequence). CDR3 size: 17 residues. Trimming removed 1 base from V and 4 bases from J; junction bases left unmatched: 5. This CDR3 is CASSLVAGTSGYNEQFF. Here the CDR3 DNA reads TGTGCCAGCAGCTTAGTAGCAGGGACTAGCGGGTACAATGAGCAGTTCTTC.

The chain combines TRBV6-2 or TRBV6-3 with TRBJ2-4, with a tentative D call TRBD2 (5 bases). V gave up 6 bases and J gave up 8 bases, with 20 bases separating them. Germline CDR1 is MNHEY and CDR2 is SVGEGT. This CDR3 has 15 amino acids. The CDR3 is CASSRKAYVGDIQYF. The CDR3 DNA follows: TGTGCCAGCAGCCGAAAAGCGTACGTGGGAGACATTCAGTACTTC.